This TCR beta chain was recovered during a study of OX40 agonist ivuxolimab in advanced cancers. Trimming removed 8 bases from V and 0 bases from J, with 14 bases in between. Germline CDR1 is MNHEY and CDR2 is SVGAGI. The CDR3 has 15 residues. TCRdb keeps only in-frame clones here, not all; method: immunoSEQ multiplex PCR. Among 40,000 to 45,000 clones listed, 65% to 85% were seen once. The V call is TRBV6-5, the J call TRBJ1-3, with D uncertain. The receptor's source is an adult with an advanced solid tumor such as melanoma, head and neck, liver or kidney cancer. Sample: CD4+ or CD8+ T cells sorted from blood, taken in a trial of the OX40 agonist ivuxolimab. The CDR3 sequence: CASSDPWISGNTIYF. The CDR3 nucleotides are TGTGCCAGCTCTGACCCCTGGATCTCTGGAAACACCATATATTTT.